The 21 T cell receptor beta chains listed next were all sequenced from one sample in a study of CD8+ T cells in alopecia areata. Following RNA extraction, reverse transcription yielded cDNA that acted as the sequencing template. The table came from immunoSEQ multiplex PCR; TCRdb's copy has only in-frame clones and leaves some out. The sample has approximately 220,000 clones, roughly two fifths seen once; the top ten hold 0.48%. Treatment meaning: oral pan-JAK inhibitor, 5-10 mg twice daily. The source material was CD4+ T cells sorted from blood, sampled at approximately week 31, from a patient treated with tofacitinib. The receptor set was obtained from a human donor with alopecia areata.

The chain combines TRBV2 with TRBJ2-2; D remains unclear. The CDR3 is 15 residues long. Germline assignment: CDR1 SNHLY and CDR2 FYNNEI. V lost 7 bases and J lost 5, with 17 bases in between. The CDR3 spells CASMERASSTGELFF. The CDR3 region has the DNA TGTGCCAGCATGGAAAGGGCCTCGAGTACCGGGGAGCTGTTTTTT.

The gene calls are TRBV6-5 and TRBJ2-3; D is perhaps TRBD1 (5 bases). The length of the CDR3 is 11 residues. V was trimmed by 5 bases and J by 5 bases, leaving 5 bases between them. The germline CDR1 and CDR2 sequences are MNHEY and SVGAGI. The CDR3 nucleotides read TGTGCCAGCAGTCAGGGAGATACGCAGTATTTT. This sequence encodes CASSQGDTQYF.

This clone was detected only a few times. The V gene is TRBV6-5, the J gene TRBJ1-6; possibly TRBD1 for D (5 bases). Germline V gene sequence: CDR1 MNHEY, CDR2 SVGAGI. The V end lost 4 bases, the J end lost 10 bases, and 17 bases lay between the germline ends. This CDR3 spans 15 amino acids. CDR3 sequence reads: CASSLADSRASPLHF. Here the CDR3 DNA reads TGTGCCAGCAGTTTGGCCGACAGCCGCGCCTCACCCCTCCACTTT.

The chain combines TRBV11-2 with TRBJ2-2; no clear D. V was pared by 4 bases and J by 5 bases, with 11 bases between. CDR3 length equals 14 residues. Germline V lookup: CDR1 SGHAT, CDR2 FQNNGV. CDR3 nucleotides: TGTGCCAGCAGCTCCCCTAAGGGAACCGGGGAGCTGTTTTTT. This encodes CASSSPKGTGELFF.

The CDR3 coding sequence is TGCAGCGTTGACCCCTTGGCGGGGGGATACAATGAGCAGTTCTTC. Protein: CSVDPLAGGYNEQFF. The V gene is TRBV29-1, the J gene TRBJ2-1, with 8 positions matching TRBD2. Trimming removed 3 bases from V and 4 bases from J; junction bases left unmatched: 8. The germline V gene has CDR1 SQVTM and CDR2 ANQGSEA. The length of the CDR3 is 15 residues.

This chain links TRBV30 with TRBJ2-3, with 9 nucleotides matching TRBD1. The germline gives CDR1 GTSNPN, CDR2 SVGIG (reference sequence). V shed 8 bases, J shed 8 bases, and the junction held 5 bases outside the gene matches. The CDR3 length is 11 residues. CDR3 sequence reads: CAGQGIGTQYF. CDR3 in DNA: TGTGCCGGACAGGGGATCGGTACGCAGTATTTT.

This clone was picked up a small number of times. This chain connects TRBV19 to TRBJ1-1; possible D gene TRBD1, 5 bases. CDR3 length: 14 amino acids. CDR1 is LNHDA and CDR2 is SQIVND in the germline V gene (reference sequence). The V end lost 3 bases, the J end lost 0 bases, and 8 bases lay between the germline ends. The CDR3 DNA is TGTGCCAGTAGTATGGGGGAGATGAACACTGAAGCTTTCTTT. Its translation is CASSMGEMNTEAFF.

This clone was observed a few times. The chain uses TRBV6-5 and TRBJ2-7; 7 bases fit TRBD1. The J segment lost 2 bases and the V segment lost 6 bases, leaving 7 bases of the junction unmatched. This CDR3 spans 14 amino acids. CDR1 MNHEY and CDR2 SVGAGI come from the germline V gene. CDR3 sequence (DNA): TGTGCCAGCAGGGCCGACAGGGCCCCCTACGAGCAGTACTTC. It translates to CASRADRAPYEQYF.

This rearrangement joins TRBV19 to TRBJ1-1; D might be TRBD1 (6 bases). The CDR3 consists of 14 residues. Germline CDR1 LNHDA, CDR2 SQIVND (reference sequence). V was shortened by 4 bases and J by 1 base, with 10 bases between the two germline ends. The CDR3: CASSKIGGNTEAFF. In DNA, the CDR3 is TGTGCCAGTAGTAAGATAGGGGGGAACACTGAAGCTTTCTTT.

The genes are TRBV7-2 and TRBJ1-2; D uncertain. The CDR3 covers 14 residues. The germline V gene encodes CDR1 SGHTA and CDR2 FQGNSA. V was shortened by 1 base and J by 0 bases, with 6 bases between the two germline ends. The CDR3 nucleotides are TGTGCCAGCAGCTTAGATGGAGCTAACTATGGCTACACCTTC. Translating gives CASSLDGANYGYTF.

The CDR3 nucleotides are TGTGCCTGGGATGCGAACCCTAACTATGGCTACACCTTC. This sequence encodes CAWDANPNYGYTF. The chain is built from TRBV30 and TRBJ1-2, with D unresolved. V gave up 5 bases and J gave up 0 bases, with 10 bases separating them. This CDR3 has 13 residues. From germline, CDR1 is GTSNPN and CDR2 SVGIG (reference sequence).

The chain links TRBV2 to TRBJ1-2, with 7 bases fitting TRBD1. Germline V gene data show CDR1 as SNHLY and CDR2 as FYNNEI. The CDR3 runs to 13 residues. V lost 6 bases and J lost 3; bases outside the gene matches: 4. The CDR3 loop is CASSADRDYGYTF. The CDR3 nucleotides read TGTGCCAGCAGCGCAGACAGGGACTATGGCTACACCTTC.

This clone was found a few times. The rearrangement joins TRBV5-4 to TRBJ2-7; 14 bases map to TRBD2. In germline, CDR1 is SGHNT, CDR2 YYREEE (reference sequence). V trimming: 3 bases; J trimming: 4 bases; junction bases outside the gene matches: 12. There are 18 residues in the CDR3. Here the CDR3 reads CASSSGTGTSGGPYEQYF. CDR3 in DNA: TGTGCCAGCAGCTCCGGGACAGGGACTAGCGGGGGACCTTACGAGCAGTACTTC.

This rearrangement joins TRBV7-2 to TRBJ2-1; 8 bases line up with TRBD2. CDR3 length: 13 amino acids. CDR1 is SGHTA, CDR2 FQGNSA, per germline. The junction had 8 bases not matched to a gene; V was cut back by 1 base and J by 15 bases. CDR3 region: CASSLGQGLGLFF. CDR3 in DNA: TGTGCCAGCAGCTTAGGGCAGGGACTAGGACTGTTCTTC.

The chain joins TRBV7-3 to TRBJ1-1; the D gene is possibly TRBD1 (5 bases). V was cut by 1 base and J by 0 bases, with 18 bases left in between. CDR1 is SGHTA and CDR2 is FQGTGA in the germline V gene. The CDR3 sequence is 18 residues long. CDR3 DNA: TGTGCCAGCAGCTTAAACGACTTTAGGGGCGTCATGAACACTGAAGCTTTCTTT. This translates into CASSLNDFRGVMNTEAFF. The full variable domain, rest sourced from reference TRBV7-3 and TRBJ1-1, is GAGVSQTPSNKVTEKGKYVELRCDPISGHTALYWYRQSLGQGPEFLIYFQGTGAADDSGLPNDRFFAVRPEGSVSTLKIQRTERGDSAVYLCASSLNDFRGVMNTEAFFGQGTRLTVV.

The V call is TRBV11-2, the J call TRBJ2-3; no reliable D call. Between the trimmed V and J ends, which lost 1 base and 5 bases, there was a span of 1 base. Germline loops: CDR1 SGHAT, CDR2 FQNNGV. The CDR3 loop spans 11 amino acids. The CDR3 here is CASSLGDTQYF. CDR3 nucleotides: TGTGCCAGCAGCTTAGGAGATACGCAGTATTTT.

The CDR3 DNA is TGTGCCTGGGCCGTGGGAGGTCCTCGCAATGAGCAGTTCTTC. Amino acids: CAWAVGGPRNEQFF. This chain joins TRBV30 and TRBJ2-1, with D perhaps TRBD2 (6 bases). CDR3 length: 14 residues. The germline V and J ends were trimmed by 5 bases and 6 bases, with 17 bases remaining between them. Germline lookup yields CDR1 GTSNPN and CDR2 SVGIG (reference sequence). The variable domain in full, completed from reference TRBV30 and TRBJ2-1, reads SQTIHQWPATLVQPVGSPLSLECTVEGTSNPNLYWYRQAAGRGLQLLFYSVGIGQISSEVPQNLSASRPQDRQFILSSKKLLLSDSGFYLCAWAVGGPRNEQFFGPGTRLTVL.

V and J are TRBV7-9 and TRBJ1-1; maybe TRBD1 (6 bases). V lost 1 base and J 0 bases, leaving 15 bases between the germline ends. Per the germline V gene, CDR1 is SEHNR and CDR2 is FQNEAQ (reference sequence). This CDR3 contains 17 residues. The CDR3 DNA reads as TGTGCCAGCAGCTTAGGCCCGGGGGGGCGCATGAACACTGAAGCTTTCTTT. This sequence encodes CASSLGPGGRMNTEAFF.

J is TRBJ2-1 and V is TRBV4-2; 11 nucleotides agree with TRBD2. This CDR3 is 15 amino acids long. Germline CDR1 LGHNA, CDR2 YNFKEQ. Unmatched junction bases numbered 4, after V lost 6 bases and J lost 3 bases. DNA of the CDR3: TGTGCCAGCAGGCTGACTAGCGGGGACTACAATGAGCAGTTCTTC. This encodes CASRLTSGDYNEQFF.

The chain is built from TRBV30 and TRBJ1-2; 11 nucleotides line up with TRBD1. CDR3 length: 12 residues. CDR1 is GTSNPN and CDR2 is SVGIG in the germline V gene (reference sequence). Unmatched junction bases numbered 4, after V lost 5 bases and J lost 8 bases. CDR3 protein: CAWDGTGGGYTF. CDR3 DNA sequence: TGTGCCTGGGATGGGACAGGGGGAGGCTACACCTTC.

This clone occurred a few times. The chain is built from TRBV7-2 and TRBJ1-5, with a possible D match to TRBD1 (5 bases). Germline V CDR1 and CDR2: SGHTA, FQGNSA. This CDR3 contains 15 residues. V was cut by 5 bases and J by 7 bases, with 18 bases left in between. CDR3 DNA: TGTGCCAGCAGCCTAAGCTTAGGGGCCCTCCAGCCCCAGCATTTT. Its protein product is CASSLSLGALQPQHF.